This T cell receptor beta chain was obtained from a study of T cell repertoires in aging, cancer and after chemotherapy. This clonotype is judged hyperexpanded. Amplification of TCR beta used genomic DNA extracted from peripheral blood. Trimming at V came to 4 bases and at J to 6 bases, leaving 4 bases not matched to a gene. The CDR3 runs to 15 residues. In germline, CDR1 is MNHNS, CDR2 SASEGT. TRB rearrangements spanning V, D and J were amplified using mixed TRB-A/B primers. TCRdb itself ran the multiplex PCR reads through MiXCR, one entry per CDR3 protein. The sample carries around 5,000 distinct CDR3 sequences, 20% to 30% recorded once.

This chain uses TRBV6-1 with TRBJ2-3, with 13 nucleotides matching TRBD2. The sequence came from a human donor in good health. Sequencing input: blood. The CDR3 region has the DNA TGTGCCAGCAGTGGACTAGCGGGAGGTGGGGATACGCAGTATTTT. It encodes CASSGLAGGGDTQYF.